The next 7 T cell receptor beta chains were all read from a single sample in a study of neurological immune-mediated disorders. TCRdb processed the 5' RACE reads anew with MiXCR; each CDR3 protein has one entry. The sample carries tens of thousands of distinct CDR3 sequences, nearly 10% recorded once. Time point of the sample: longitudinal time-point 2. The sequenced sample was PBMCs. These receptors all come from a man aged 30 to 45 in good health.

This clonotype appeared many times. The chain employs TRBV18 and TRBJ2-5, with 7 bases fitting TRBD1. The CDR3 spans 14 residues. Germline CDR1 reads KGHSH; CDR2 reads LQKENI. V lost 3 bases, J lost 2 bases, and 3 bases stayed unmatched. Written as DNA, the CDR3 is TGTGCCAGCTCACCCGGGACAGCACAAGAGACCCAGTACTTC. Translating gives CASSPGTAQETQYF.

This clonotype was observed a few times. The chain links TRBV28 to TRBJ2-7; TRBD1 matches 7 bases. Germline V CDR1 and CDR2: MDHEN, SYDVKM. The V gene end was trimmed by 6 bases and the J gene end by 4 bases; junction bases not matched to a gene: 6. CDR3 length equals 13 residues. The CDR3 DNA follows: TGTGCCAGCAGCCCAGGGGGAATTTACGAGCAGTACTTC. Amino acids: CASSPGGIYEQYF.

This clonotype was recorded many times. The chain joins TRBV10-3 to TRBJ2-1; 11 nucleotides align to TRBD1. There are 14 residues in the CDR3. Per germline, CDR1 ENHRY and CDR2 SYGVKD. The V and J ends lost 9 bases and 7 bases, in that order; junction bases with no gene match: 8. In nucleotides, the CDR3 is TGTGCCATAACTGGACAGGGGGCGCCGAATGAGCAGTTCTTC. Translating gives CAITGQGAPNEQFF.

This clonotype was detected ten times or more. The genes are TRBV28 and TRBJ2-1; 14 positions agree with TRBD2. V shed 3 bases and J 2 bases; nucleotides not matched to a gene: 12. The CDR3 runs to 20 residues. Germline-derived CDR1 and CDR2 are MDHEN and SYDVKM. CDR3 coding DNA: TGTGCCAGCAGTTTCCAATATTGGGAGACTAGCGGGAGGGCCTACAATGAGCAGTTCTTC. Translation gives CASSFQYWETSGRAYNEQFF.

In its sample, this clonotype was seen many times. The genes are TRBV7-2 and TRBJ2-5; no clear D gene. The CDR3 loop spans 13 amino acids. With 7 bases removed from V and 5 bases from J, the gap between germline ends came to 14 bases. Germline CDR1 is SGHTA and CDR2 is FQGNSA. CDR3 in DNA: TGTGCCAGCACCACGTCGGGTGGGGAGACCCAGTACTTC. Its protein is CASTTSGGETQYF.

This clonotype was recorded many times. The gene calls are TRBV20-1 and TRBJ2-2, with D possibly matching TRBD1 (6 bases). CDR1 is DFQATT and CDR2 is SNEGSKA in the germline V gene (reference sequence). The CDR3 extends over 15 amino acids. V was pared by 3 bases and J by 0 bases, with 11 bases between. Here the CDR3 DNA reads TGCAGTGCTAGGCCTGGGGGCACGAACACCGGGGAGCTGTTTTTT. It yields the protein CSARPGGTNTGELFF.

This clonotype was counted many times. This rearrangement joins TRBV11-2 to TRBJ2-7, with 10 bases matching TRBD2. The junction had 9 bases not matched to a gene; V was cut back by 4 bases and J by 3 bases. CDR3 length equals 16 residues. Germline assignment: CDR1 SGHAT and CDR2 FQNNGV. DNA of the CDR3: TGTGCCAGCAGCTCCCCATGGACTAGCGGAAACTACGAGCAGTACTTC. As protein: CASSSPWTSGNYEQYF.